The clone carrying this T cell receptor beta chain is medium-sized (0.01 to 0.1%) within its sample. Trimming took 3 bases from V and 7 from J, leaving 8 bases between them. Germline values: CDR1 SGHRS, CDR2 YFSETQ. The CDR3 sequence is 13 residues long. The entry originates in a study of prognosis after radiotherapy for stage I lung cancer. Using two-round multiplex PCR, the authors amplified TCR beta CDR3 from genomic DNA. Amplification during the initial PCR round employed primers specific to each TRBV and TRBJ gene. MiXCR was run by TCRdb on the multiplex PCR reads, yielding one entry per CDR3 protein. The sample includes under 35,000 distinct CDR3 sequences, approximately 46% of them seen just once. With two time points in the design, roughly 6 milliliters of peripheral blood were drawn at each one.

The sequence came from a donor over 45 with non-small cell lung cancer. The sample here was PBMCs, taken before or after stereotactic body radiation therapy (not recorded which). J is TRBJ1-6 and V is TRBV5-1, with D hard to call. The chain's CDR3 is CASSSGPNSPLHF. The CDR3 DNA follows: TGCGCCAGCAGCTCCGGACCAAATTCACCCCTCCACTTT.